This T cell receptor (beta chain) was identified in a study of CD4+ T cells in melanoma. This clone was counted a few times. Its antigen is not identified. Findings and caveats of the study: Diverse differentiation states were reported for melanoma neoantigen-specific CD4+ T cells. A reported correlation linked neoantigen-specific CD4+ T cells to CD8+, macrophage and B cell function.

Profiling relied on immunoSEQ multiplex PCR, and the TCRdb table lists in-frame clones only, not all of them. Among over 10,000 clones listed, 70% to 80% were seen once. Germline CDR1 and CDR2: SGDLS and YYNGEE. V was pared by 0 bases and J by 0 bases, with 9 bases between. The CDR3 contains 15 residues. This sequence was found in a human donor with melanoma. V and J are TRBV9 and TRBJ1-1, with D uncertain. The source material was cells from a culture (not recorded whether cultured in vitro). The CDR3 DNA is TGTGCCAGCAGCGTAGCTGGTCGGATGAACACTGAAGCTTTCTTT. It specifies CASSVAGRMNTEAFF.